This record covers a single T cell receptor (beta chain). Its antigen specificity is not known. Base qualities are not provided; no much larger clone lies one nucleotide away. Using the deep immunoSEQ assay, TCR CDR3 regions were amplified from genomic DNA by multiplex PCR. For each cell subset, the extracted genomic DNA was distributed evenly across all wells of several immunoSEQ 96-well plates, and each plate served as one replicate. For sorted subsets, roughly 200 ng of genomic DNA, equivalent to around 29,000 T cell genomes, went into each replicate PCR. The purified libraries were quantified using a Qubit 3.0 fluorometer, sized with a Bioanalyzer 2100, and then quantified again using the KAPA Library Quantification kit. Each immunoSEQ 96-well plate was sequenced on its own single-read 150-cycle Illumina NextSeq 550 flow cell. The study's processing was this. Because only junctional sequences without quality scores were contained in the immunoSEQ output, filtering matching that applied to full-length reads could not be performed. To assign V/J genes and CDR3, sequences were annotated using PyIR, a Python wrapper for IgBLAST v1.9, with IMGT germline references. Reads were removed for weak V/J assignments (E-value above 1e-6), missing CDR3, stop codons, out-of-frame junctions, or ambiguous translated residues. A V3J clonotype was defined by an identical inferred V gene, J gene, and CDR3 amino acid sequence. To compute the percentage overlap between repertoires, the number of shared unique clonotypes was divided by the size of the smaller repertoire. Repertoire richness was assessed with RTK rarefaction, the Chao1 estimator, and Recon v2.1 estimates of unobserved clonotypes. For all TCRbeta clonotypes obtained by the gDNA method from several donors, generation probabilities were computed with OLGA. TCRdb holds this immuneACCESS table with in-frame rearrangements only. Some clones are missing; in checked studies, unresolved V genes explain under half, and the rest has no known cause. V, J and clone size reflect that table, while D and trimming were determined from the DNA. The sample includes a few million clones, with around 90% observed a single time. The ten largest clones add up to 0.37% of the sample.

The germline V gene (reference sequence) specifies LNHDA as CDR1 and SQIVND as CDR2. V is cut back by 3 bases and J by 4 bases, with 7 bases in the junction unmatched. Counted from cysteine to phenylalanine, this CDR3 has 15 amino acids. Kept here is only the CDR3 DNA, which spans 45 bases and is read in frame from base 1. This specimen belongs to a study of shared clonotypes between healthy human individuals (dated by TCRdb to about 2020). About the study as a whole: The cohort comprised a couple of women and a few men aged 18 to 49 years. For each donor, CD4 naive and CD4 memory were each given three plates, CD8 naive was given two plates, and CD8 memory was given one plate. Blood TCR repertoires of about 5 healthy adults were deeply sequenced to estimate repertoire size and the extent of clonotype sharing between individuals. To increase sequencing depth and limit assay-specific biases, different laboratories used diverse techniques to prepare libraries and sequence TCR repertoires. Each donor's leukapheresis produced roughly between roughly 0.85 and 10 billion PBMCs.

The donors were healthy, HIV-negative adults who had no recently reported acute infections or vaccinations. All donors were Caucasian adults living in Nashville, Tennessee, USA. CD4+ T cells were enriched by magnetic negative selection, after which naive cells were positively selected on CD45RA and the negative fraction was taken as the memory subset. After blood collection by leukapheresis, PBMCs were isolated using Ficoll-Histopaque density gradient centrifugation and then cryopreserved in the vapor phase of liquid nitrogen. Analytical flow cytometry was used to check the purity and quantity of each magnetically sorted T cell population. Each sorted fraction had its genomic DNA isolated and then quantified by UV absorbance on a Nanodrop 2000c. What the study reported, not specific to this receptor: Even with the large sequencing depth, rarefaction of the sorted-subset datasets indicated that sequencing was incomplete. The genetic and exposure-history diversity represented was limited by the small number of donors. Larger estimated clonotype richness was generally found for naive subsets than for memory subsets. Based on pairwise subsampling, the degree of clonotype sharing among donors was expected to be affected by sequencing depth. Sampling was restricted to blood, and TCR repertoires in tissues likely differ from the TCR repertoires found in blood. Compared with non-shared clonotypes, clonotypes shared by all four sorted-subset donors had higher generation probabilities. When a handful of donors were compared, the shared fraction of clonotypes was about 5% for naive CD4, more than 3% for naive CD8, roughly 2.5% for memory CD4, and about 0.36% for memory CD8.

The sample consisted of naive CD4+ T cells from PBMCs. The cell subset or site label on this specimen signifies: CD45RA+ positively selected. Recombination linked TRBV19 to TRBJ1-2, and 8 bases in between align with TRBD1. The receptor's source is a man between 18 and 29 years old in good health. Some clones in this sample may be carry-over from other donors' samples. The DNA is TGTGCCAGTAGTATCGCGGCAGGGGGCGCCTATGGCTACACCTTC. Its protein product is CASSIAAGGAYGYTF.